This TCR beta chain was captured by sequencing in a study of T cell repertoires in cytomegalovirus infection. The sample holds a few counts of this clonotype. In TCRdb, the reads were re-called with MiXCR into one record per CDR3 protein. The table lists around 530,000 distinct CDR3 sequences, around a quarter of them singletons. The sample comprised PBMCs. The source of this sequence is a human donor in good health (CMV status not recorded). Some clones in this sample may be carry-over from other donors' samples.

CDR3 nucleotides: TGTGCCAGCAGCTTAGAGGGACTAGCCCGAGAGACCCAGTACTTC. Protein: CASSLEGLARETQYF. This chain joins TRBV7-8 and TRBJ2-5; 9 nucleotides line up with TRBD2. This CDR3 has 15 amino acids. The junction had 4 bases not matched to a gene; V was cut back by 1 base and J by 4 bases. The germline V gene has CDR1 SGHVS and CDR2 FQNEAQ.